A selection of T cell receptor beta chains follows, all from one sample in a study of neurological immune-mediated disorders. TCRdb analysed the 5' RACE reads with MiXCR anew, one entry per CDR3 protein. In the table there are tens of thousands of distinct CDR3 sequences, roughly 11% of which are singletons. The sequencing sample was made of CD4+ T cells from blood. The receptor source for this set is a woman in her twenties or thirties with HTLV-1-associated myelopathy (HAM/TSP). Each CDR3 is given with its conserved first and last residue. Each record gives: J gene, clone size, V gene, D gene, CDR3 protein, CDR3 DNA. A D gene is named only where the DNA matches it firmly. Size is omitted from some rows. Given values are once, few, many or a class for expanded clones.

J gene: TRBJ1-2
clone size: many
V gene: TRBV20-1
D gene: TRBD1
CDR3 protein: CSARQGFTYGYTF
CDR3 DNA: TGCAGTGCGAGACAGGGGTTTACCTATGGCTACACCTTC

J gene: TRBJ1-1
clone size: many
V gene: TRBV15
D gene: .
CDR3 protein: CATSRDRAEAFF
CDR3 DNA: TGTGCCACCAGCAGAGATCGAGCTGAAGCTTTCTTT

J gene: TRBJ1-1
clone size: many
V gene: TRBV12-3/TRBV12-4
D gene: .
CDR3 protein: CASSFWGGNTEAFF
CDR3 DNA: TGTGCCAGCAGTTTCTGGGGGGGGAACACTGAAGCTTTCTTT

J gene: TRBJ1-1
clone size: many
V gene: TRBV27
D gene: .
CDR3 protein: CASRGLLPRTEAFF
CDR3 DNA: TGTGCCAGCAGAGGGTTACTTCCTCGCACTGAAGCTTTCTTT

J gene: TRBJ2-2
clone size: many
V gene: TRBV19
D gene: .
CDR3 protein: CASGNRRDGAGELFF
CDR3 DNA: TGTGCCAGTGGTAATAGAAGGGACGGCGCCGGGGAGCTGTTTTTT

J gene: TRBJ1-1
clone size: many
V gene: TRBV20-1
D gene: TRBD1
CDR3 protein: CSASALDRLTKGNTEAFF
CDR3 DNA: TGCAGTGCTAGCGCCCTGGACAGGCTAACCAAGGGGAACACTGAAGCTTTCTTT

J gene: TRBJ2-7
clone size: medium-sized
V gene: TRBV28
D gene: TRBD2
CDR3 protein: CASTSAGGWYEQYF
CDR3 DNA: TGTGCCAGCACCTCAGCGGGGGGCTGGTACGAGCAGTACTTC

J gene: TRBJ2-7
clone size: .
V gene: TRBV20-1
D gene: .
CDR3 protein: CSAKRQTYEQYF
CDR3 DNA: TGCAGTGCAAAGAGACAGACCTACGAGCAGTACTTC

J gene: TRBJ1-2
clone size: many
V gene: TRBV5-1
D gene: TRBD1
CDR3 protein: CASSSGQGDYGYTF
CDR3 DNA: TGCGCCAGCAGCTCGGGACAGGGAGACTATGGCTACACCTTC

J gene: TRBJ2-7
clone size: .
V gene: TRBV20-1
D gene: TRBD1
CDR3 protein: CSASRQGAYEQYF
CDR3 DNA: TGCAGTGCTTCAAGACAGGGGGCCTACGAGCAGTACTTC

J gene: TRBJ1-2
clone size: many
V gene: TRBV12-3/TRBV12-4
D gene: .
CDR3 protein: CASSLAGTSDYGYTF
CDR3 DNA: TGTGCCAGCAGTTTAGCCGGGACCTCAGACTATGGCTACACCTTC

J gene: TRBJ1-1
clone size: many
V gene: TRBV5-1
D gene: .
CDR3 protein: CASSLAGSETEAFF
CDR3 DNA: TGCGCCAGCAGCTTGGCGGGGTCGGAAACTGAAGCTTTCTTT

J gene: TRBJ2-7
clone size: many
V gene: TRBV20-1
D gene: .
CDR3 protein: CSASKAGLPYEQYF
CDR3 DNA: TGCAGTGCTAGTAAAGCGGGCCTTCCCTACGAGCAGTACTTC

J gene: TRBJ2-1
clone size: few
V gene: TRBV3-1
D gene: .
CDR3 protein: CASSQITYNEQFF
CDR3 DNA: TGTGCCAGCAGCCAGATCACCTACAATGAGCAGTTCTTC

J gene: TRBJ1-5
clone size: many
V gene: TRBV3-1
D gene: TRBD1
CDR3 protein: CASSQDRDQPQHF
CDR3 DNA: TGTGCCAGCAGCCAGGACAGGGATCAGCCCCAGCATTTT

J gene: TRBJ2-4
clone size: many
V gene: TRBV20-1
D gene: TRBD2
CDR3 protein: CSAIAGEAKNIQYF
CDR3 DNA: TGCAGTGCTATAGCGGGGGAGGCCAAAAACATTCAGTACTTC

J gene: TRBJ2-7
clone size: many
V gene: TRBV7-8
D gene: .
CDR3 protein: CASSLVGAGVEQYF
CDR3 DNA: TGTGCCAGCAGCTTAGTTGGAGCAGGGGTCGAGCAGTACTTC

J gene: TRBJ1-1
clone size: .
V gene: TRBV5-6
D gene: .
CDR3 protein: CASSTLGVRGNTEAFF
CDR3 DNA: TGTGCCAGCAGCACGCTCGGGGTAAGAGGGAACACTGAAGCTTTCTTT

J gene: TRBJ1-2
clone size: many
V gene: TRBV19
D gene: .
CDR3 protein: CASSIAGSSAGYTF
CDR3 DNA: TGTGCCAGTAGTATAGCCGGATCCTCTGCGGGCTACACCTTC

J gene: TRBJ2-7
clone size: .
V gene: TRBV7-6
D gene: TRBD1
CDR3 protein: CASSTGTGPYEQYF
CDR3 DNA: TGTGCCAGCAGCACCGGGACAGGCCCCTACGAGCAGTACTTC

J gene: TRBJ2-1
clone size: many
V gene: TRBV6-5
D gene: .
CDR3 protein: CASSYFGGPRNEQFF
CDR3 DNA: TGTGCCAGCAGTTACTTCGGGGGGCCGCGCAATGAGCAGTTCTTC

J gene: TRBJ1-1
clone size: .
V gene: TRBV11-3
D gene: .
CDR3 protein: CASSLRGRTEAFF
CDR3 DNA: TGTGCCAGCAGCTTGCGGGGTAGGACTGAAGCTTTCTTT

J gene: TRBJ2-1
clone size: many
V gene: TRBV2
D gene: .
CDR3 protein: CASSEAPEGRGEQFF
CDR3 DNA: TGTGCCAGCAGTGAAGCGCCCGAGGGGCGGGGTGAGCAGTTCTTC

J gene: TRBJ2-1
clone size: many
V gene: TRBV5-1
D gene: TRBD2
CDR3 protein: CASSVSGGIGEQFF
CDR3 DNA: TGCGCCAGCAGTGTTAGCGGGGGAATTGGAGAGCAGTTCTTC

J gene: TRBJ1-4
clone size: .
V gene: TRBV5-6
D gene: .
CDR3 protein: CASSIPGTGYEKLFF
CDR3 DNA: TGTGCCAGCAGCATACCAGGCACCGGGTATGAAAAACTGTTTTTT

J gene: TRBJ1-1
clone size: many
V gene: TRBV5-6
D gene: .
CDR3 protein: CASSLWGGTEAFF
CDR3 DNA: TGTGCCAGCAGCCTATGGGGGGGGACTGAAGCTTTCTTT

J gene: TRBJ1-1
clone size: few
V gene: TRBV27
D gene: .
CDR3 protein: CASSLVGLTEAFF
CDR3 DNA: TGTGCCAGCAGTTTGGTAGGGTTAACTGAAGCTTTCTTT

J gene: TRBJ1-1
clone size: many
V gene: TRBV7-7
D gene: TRBD1
CDR3 protein: CASSFRDSTEAFF
CDR3 DNA: TGTGCCAGCAGCTTCCGGGACAGCACTGAAGCTTTCTTT

J gene: TRBJ2-1
clone size: many
V gene: TRBV6-1
D gene: TRBD2
CDR3 protein: CASSEDRGVIYNEQFF
CDR3 DNA: TGTGCCAGCAGTGAGGACCGGGGGGTCATATACAATGAGCAGTTCTTC

J gene: TRBJ1-2
clone size: many
V gene: TRBV5-1
D gene: .
CDR3 protein: CASSRDRQAGYGYTF
CDR3 DNA: TGCGCCAGCAGCCGGGATCGGCAGGCGGGCTATGGCTACACCTTC

J gene: TRBJ1-5
clone size: many
V gene: TRBV20-1
D gene: TRBD1
CDR3 protein: CSARGTGALYSNQPQHF
CDR3 DNA: TGCAGTGCTAGGGGGACAGGGGCGCTCTATAGCAATCAGCCCCAGCATTTT

J gene: TRBJ2-3
clone size: many
V gene: TRBV5-1
D gene: TRBD1
CDR3 protein: CASSLAPGQVDTQYF
CDR3 DNA: TGCGCCAGCAGCTTGGCCCCTGGACAGGTAGATACGCAGTATTTT

J gene: TRBJ2-2
clone size: .
V gene: TRBV6-5
D gene: TRBD1
CDR3 protein: CASGDRNTGELFF
CDR3 DNA: TGTGCCAGCGGGGACAGGAACACCGGGGAGCTGTTTTTT